These 7 T cell receptor beta chains were all obtained from the same sample, sequenced in a study of blood T cell repertoires in COVID-19. Sequencing used immunoSEQ multiplex PCR; TCRdb keeps in-frame clones, though not all of them. The table includes some 180,000 clones, 84% detected once. Material: PBMCs or T cells enriched from blood (not recorded which). All receptors come from a woman in her thirties who had been exposed to COVID-19.

CDR3: CASSYGVGVYGYTF. The CDR3, as DNA: TGTGCCAGCAGTTACGGAGTAGGGGTTTATGGCTACACCTTC. The chain recombines TRBV6-6 with TRBJ1-2; possible D gene TRBD1, 5 bases. This CDR3 region has 14 residues. From germline, CDR1 is MNHNY and CDR2 SVGAGI (reference sequence). Trimming pared 2 bases from V and 5 bases from J, leaving 12 bases between.

The rearrangement uses TRBV10-3 and TRBJ2-3; 11 positions agree with TRBD1. The CDR3 is 14 amino acids. Germline V CDR1 and CDR2: ENHRY, SYGVKD. The V and J ends lost 8 bases and 1 base, in that order; junction bases with no gene match: 2. The CDR3 is CAIGQGAGTDTQYF. Here the CDR3 DNA reads TGTGCCATCGGACAGGGGGCTGGCACAGATACGCAGTATTTT.

This clone showed up just once. The chain uses TRBV18 and TRBJ2-1, with D possibly matching TRBD1 (6 bases). Germline V CDR1 and CDR2: KGHSH, LQKENI. The CDR3 loop spans 17 amino acids. V was clipped by 0 bases and J by 0 bases, with 12 bases between them. The chain's CDR3 is CASSPPSRGSSYNEQFF. CDR3 DNA sequence: TGTGCCAGCTCACCACCGTCGAGGGGGAGCTCCTACAATGAGCAGTTCTTC.

The V and J genes are TRBV19 and TRBJ1-6, with D possibly matching TRBD1 (6 bases). Trimming left V 5 bases short and J 6 bases short, with 14 bases between. Germline CDR1 reads LNHDA; CDR2 reads SQIVND (reference sequence). The CDR3 is 15 residues long. The CDR3 DNA sequence: TGTGCCAGTAGTTCGATGGGACAAGCTAATTCACCCCTCCACTTT. It translates to CASSSMGQANSPLHF. The complete variable domain, with remaining parts taken from reference TRBV19 and TRBJ1-6, reads DGGITQSPKYLFRKEGQNVTLSCEQNLNHDAMYWYRQDPGQGLRLIYYSQIVNDFQKGDIAEGYSVSREKKESFPLTVTSAQKNPTAFYLCASSSMGQANSPLHFGNGTRLTVT.

V gene TRBV5-6 combines with J gene TRBJ2-2; tentatively, D is TRBD2 (5 bases). Trimming took off 4 bases at V and 4 bases at J, with 11 bases between the two ends. Germline V lookup: CDR1 SGHDT, CDR2 YYEEEE. The CDR3 totals 14 residues. Written as DNA, the CDR3 is TGTGCCAGCAGCGACGGACTGGGCACCGGGGAGCTGTTTTTT. Translated: CASSDGLGTGELFF. Combining the CDR3 with reference TRBV5-6 and TRBJ2-2 gives the whole variable domain DAGVTQSPTHLIKTRGQQVTLRCSPKSGHDTVSWYQQALGQGPQFIFQYYEEEERQRGNFPDRFSGHQFPNYSSELNVNALLLGDSALYLCASSDGLGTGELFFGEGSRLTVL.

The gene calls are TRBV5-4 and TRBJ1-1; maybe TRBD1 (6 bases). CDR3 size: 15 residues. Trimming cost V 2 bases and J 4 bases, with 15 bases left between them. CDR1 is SGHNT and CDR2 is YYREEE in the germline V gene (reference sequence). The DNA for the CDR3 is TGTGCCAGCAGCTTCGCCCCAGGGGCGATCACTGAAGCTTTCTTT. Translating gives CASSFAPGAITEAFF.

This chain uses TRBV9 with TRBJ1-2; D possibly corresponds to TRBD1 (5 bases). CDR1 is SGDLS, CDR2 YYNGEE, per germline. The CDR3 covers 17 residues. V was cut by 5 bases and J by 2 bases, with 22 bases left in between. The CDR3 loop reads CASSVLEKVTENYGYTF. DNA for the CDR3: TGTGCCAGCAGTGTTCTCGAGAAAGTGACAGAAAACTATGGCTACACCTTC.